Below, 5 T cell receptor beta chains from the same sample are listed, as sequenced in a study of regulatory T cells in long-lasting Graves disease. Time point given: newly diagnosed GD, antithyroid drugs for less than 3 months. Extracted PBMC RNA gave rise to the TCR library. Assembly of TCR beta libraries relied on iRepertoire HTBI primers together with Arm-PCR of CDR3 regions. One entry per CDR3 protein, called by TCRdb with MiXCR from the multiplex PCR reads. The sample records hundreds of thousands of distinct CDR3 sequences, about 13% being singletons. The data also belong to a second study, concerning T cells in Graves' hyperthyroidism and ophthalmopathy.

The sample in question was peripheral blood mononuclear cells (PBMCs), obtained at new diagnosis, from a patient treated with antithyroid drugs. The receptors come from a young man with Graves disease.

The sample holds many counts of this clonotype. This sequence joins TRBV2 and TRBJ2-3; the match to TRBD2 covers 10 bases. The CDR3 has 16 amino acids. The ends lost 5 bases at V and 2 bases at J; junction bases unmatched: 7. Germline V gene lookup returns CDR1 SNHLY and CDR2 FYNNEI. CDR3: CASSPGSGRVTDTQYF. CDR3 nucleotide sequence: TGTGCCAGCAGTCCTGGGAGCGGGAGGGTCACAGATACGCAGTATTTT.

V gene TRBV4-2 combines with J gene TRBJ1-2; perhaps TRBD1 as D (6 bases). V was trimmed by 0 bases and J by 3 bases, leaving 17 bases between them. CDR3 length: 17 amino acids. Germline V gene lookup returns CDR1 LGHNA and CDR2 YNFKEQ. As DNA, the CDR3 is TGTGCCAGCAGCCAAGAAGGGGGAAAGACCATATACTATGGCTACACCTTC. Amino acid sequence: CASSQEGGKTIYYGYTF.

In this sample, this clonotype turned up many times. This chain links TRBV5-1 with TRBJ2-7; 7 bases agree with TRBD1. Germline CDR1 SGHRS, CDR2 YFSETQ. V shed 7 bases, J shed 5 bases, and the junction held 12 bases outside the gene matches. This CDR3 spans 14 amino acids. CDR3 coding DNA: TGCGCCAGCGGAATGAGCCCAGGGGGTAACGAGCAGTACTTC. Residues: CASGMSPGGNEQYF.

This clonotype has a count of ten or more. J is TRBJ2-3 and V is TRBV7-2; D ambiguous. The CDR3 is 13 residues long. Germline CDR1 and CDR2: SGHTA and FQGNSA. Deletions cut 5 bases from V and 6 bases from J, with 12 bases between. The CDR3 here is CASSPYVLDTQYF. DNA of the CDR3: TGTGCCAGCAGCCCGTACGTTCTGGATACGCAGTATTTT.

The genes are TRBV20-1 and TRBJ1-4, with D unclear. There are 12 residues in the CDR3. Trimming removed 5 bases at V and 8 bases at J, with 12 bases between. Germline loops: CDR1 DFQATT, CDR2 SNEGSKA (reference sequence). The CDR3 bases are TGCAGTGCTTACAACAGAGCAGAAAAACTGTTTTTT. It translates to CSAYNRAEKLFF.